A single sample gave rise to the 20 T cell receptor beta chains below, sequenced in a study of T cells in Graves' hyperthyroidism and ophthalmopathy. Researchers took RNA transcripts and amplified the TCR beta CDR3 regions from them. In the first-round RT-PCR of the TCR CDR3, the HTBI primer set was used. Using its own MiXCR run on the multiplex PCR reads, TCRdb lists one record per CDR3 protein. The data contain some 350,000 distinct CDR3 sequences, approximately 15% of them singletons. The sequenced sample consisted of blood. These receptors came from a woman in her forties with Graves' ophthalmopathy.

There are many counts of this clonotype. This chain links TRBV27 with TRBJ1-6, with D possibly TRBD1 on 5 matching bases. Trimming removed 2 bases from V and 9 bases from J, with 17 bases in between. The CDR3 length is 16 residues. Germline lookup yields CDR1 MNHEY and CDR2 SMNVEV (reference sequence). CDR3 in amino acids: CASSLGGALVSSPLHF. CDR3 DNA: TGTGCCAGCAGTTTAGGCGGGGCGTTGGTTTCTTCACCCCTCCACTTT.

The chain is built from TRBV24-1 and TRBJ2-1; 10 bases fit TRBD2. The CDR3 sequence is 15 residues long. Germline CDR1 and CDR2: KGHDR and SFDVKD. V shed 6 bases and J 1 base; nucleotides not matched to a gene: 2. The CDR3 nucleotides read TGTGCCACCAGTCAACTAGCGGGATCCTACAATGAGCAGTTCTTC. Its protein product is CATSQLAGSYNEQFF.

The V gene is TRBV12-3 or TRBV12-4, the J gene TRBJ2-2; a possible D gene is TRBD2 (5 bases). CDR3 length equals 13 residues. Trimming took off 7 bases at V and 5 bases at J, with 11 bases between the two ends. DNA of the CDR3: TGTGCCAGCACGCCAGCGGCAACCGGGGAGCTGTTTTTT. Translated: CASTPAATGELFF.

This clonotype has just a few counts. The chain combines TRBV5-5 with TRBJ1-3; D is perhaps TRBD1 (6 bases). Germline CDR1 and CDR2: SGHKS and YYEKEE (reference sequence). This CDR3 region has 17 residues. V lost 3 bases, J lost 2 bases, and 18 bases lay in between. The CDR3 protein is CASSWGPSRGTGNTIYF. The DNA for the CDR3 is TGTGCCAGCAGCTGGGGACCCTCCAGGGGTACTGGAAACACCATATATTTT.

V and J are TRBV6-1 and TRBJ1-4; perhaps TRBD1 as D (5 bases). CDR3 size: 15 residues. V was cut by 4 bases and J by 7 bases, with 16 bases left in between. The germline gives CDR1 MNHNS, CDR2 SASEGT. CDR3 nucleotide sequence: TGTGCCAGCAGTGTGGACCAGGGAGGTCTTGAAAAACTGTTTTTT. It is translated as CASSVDQGGLEKLFF.

This clonotype was recorded many times. This chain joins TRBV7-8 and TRBJ1-3; no reliable D call. Germline assignment: CDR1 SGHVS and CDR2 FQNEAQ. The germline V and J ends were trimmed by 9 bases and 0 bases, with 6 bases remaining between them. This CDR3 has 12 residues. CDR3 in DNA: TGTGCCAGTGGAGACTCTGGAAACACCATATATTTT. This sequence encodes CASGDSGNTIYF.

This clonotype occurred many times. This chain uses TRBV28 with TRBJ1-6; weak D call: TRBD1 (5 bases). The germline gives CDR1 MDHEN, CDR2 SYDVKM. There are 15 residues in the CDR3. Trimming took 6 bases from V and 11 from J, leaving 20 bases between them. CDR3 bases: TGTGCCAGCAGACCCTTGGCAGGGAGTGGGGCACCCCTCCACTTT. Its translation: CASRPLAGSGAPLHF.

The chain employs TRBV27 and TRBJ2-6; TRBD1 matches 9 bases. Germline V gene lookup returns CDR1 MNHEY and CDR2 SMNVEV (reference sequence). The ends lost 6 bases at V and 0 bases at J; junction bases unmatched: 12. The CDR3 contains 19 residues. The CDR3 loop reads CASSMSRDRVTSGANVLTF. CDR3 sequence (DNA): TGTGCCAGCAGCATGAGCCGGGACAGGGTAACCTCTGGGGCCAACGTCCTGACTTTC.

This clonotype was observed many times. The J gene is TRBJ1-1, the V gene TRBV19, with 10 positions matching TRBD1. J was trimmed by 4 bases and V by 7 bases; bases with no gene match: 9. Germline V gives CDR1 LNHDA, CDR2 SQIVND (reference sequence). The CDR3 loop spans 15 amino acids. Written as DNA, the CDR3 is TGTGCCAGTAATTTTGGGACAGGGGAGGTCACTGAAGCTTTCTTT. It translates to CASNFGTGEVTEAFF.

CDR3 in DNA: TGTGCCAGCAGCCCGACAGGGGGCAAAAGCTCCTACGAGCAGTACTTC. This translates into CASSPTGGKSSYEQYF. The rearrangement links TRBV3-1 to TRBJ2-7; 10 bases map to TRBD1. Losses at the gene ends were 4 bases for V and 0 bases for J; bases not matched to a gene: 6. The CDR3 is 16 amino acids. Germline CDR1 and CDR2: LGHDT and YNNKEL (reference sequence).

This clonotype was counted ten times or more. The V call is TRBV29-1, the J call TRBJ1-1, with 8 bases identical to TRBD1. The CDR3 runs 14 residues. CDR1 is SQVTM, CDR2 ANQGSEA, per germline. Losses at the gene ends were 7 bases for V and 0 bases for J; bases not matched to a gene: 7. CDR3: CSARQGTMNTEAFF. CDR3 DNA sequence: TGCAGCGCAAGACAGGGGACAATGAACACTGAAGCTTTCTTT.

This clonotype showed up many times. The CDR3 sequence is CASSLFQETQYF. CDR3 in DNA: TGTGCCAGCAGCTTGTTCCAAGAGACCCAGTACTTC. V is TRBV5-5 and J is TRBJ2-5; D gene uncertain. This CDR3 region has 12 residues. V lost 1 base and J 1 base, leaving 2 bases between the germline ends. Germline CDR1 and CDR2: SGHKS and YYEKEE (reference sequence).

The J gene is TRBJ1-2, the V gene TRBV28, with unresolved D. The CDR3 has 11 residues. V lost 11 bases and J 5 bases, leaving 12 bases between the germline ends. CDR1 MDHEN and CDR2 SYDVKM come from the germline V gene. CDR3 in amino acids: CAGWAIYGYTF. CDR3 bases: TGTGCCGGCTGGGCAATTTATGGCTACACCTTC.

This clonotype was detected many times. The CDR3: CASSVAGTGGYTF. The CDR3, as DNA: TGTGCCAGCAGTGTCGCCGGGACAGGTGGCTACACCTTC. The J gene is TRBJ1-2, the V gene TRBV6-1; 8 bases match TRBD1. The CDR3 length is 13 residues. Trimming removed 4 bases from V and 7 bases from J; junction bases left unmatched: 5. Germline V CDR1 and CDR2: MNHNS, SASEGT.

This clonotype appeared many times. The rearrangement joins TRBV28 to TRBJ2-2, with no clear D. CDR1 and CDR2 (germline): MDHEN, SYDVKM. The CDR3 consists of 15 residues. Trimming took off 7 bases at V and 1 base at J, with 13 bases between the two ends. The chain's CDR3 is CASTQWAQNTGELFF. CDR3 DNA: TGTGCCAGCACTCAATGGGCCCAGAACACCGGGGAGCTGTTTTTT.

This clonotype turned up a few times. This chain links TRBV10-3 with TRBJ2-1; D is undetermined. Germline lookup yields CDR1 ENHRY and CDR2 SYGVKD. The CDR3 is 14 amino acids. Deletions cut 2 bases from V and 6 bases from J, with 11 bases between. The CDR3, as DNA: TGTGCCATCAGTGAGATCAACGGCGGCAATGAGCAGTTCTTC. As protein: CAISEINGGNEQFF.

This clonotype turned up a few times. V and J are TRBV11-3 and TRBJ2-4, with D tentatively TRBD1 (5 bases). Germline V lookup: CDR1 SGHNT, CDR2 YENEEA. Trimming stripped 3 bases from V and 5 bases from J, with 11 bases between. The CDR3 runs 14 residues. The CDR3 reads CASSLGGAQNIQYF. The CDR3, as DNA: TGTGCCAGCAGCTTGGGTGGGGCCCAAAACATTCAGTACTTC.

The table lists this clonotype with many counts. This sequence joins TRBV11-2 and TRBJ2-2; 11 bases fit TRBD1. This CDR3 spans 15 amino acids. V was clipped by 5 bases and J by 3 bases; unmatched bases: 2. CDR1 and CDR2 from the germline V gene are SGHAT and FQNNGV. Here the CDR3 reads CASSGQGAYTGELFF. CDR3 DNA sequence: TGTGCCAGCAGCGGACAGGGGGCCTACACCGGGGAGCTGTTTTTT.

This clonotype was seen repeatedly, ten times or more. This sequence joins TRBV11-2 and TRBJ2-1; 10 nucleotides match TRBD2. V was clipped by 5 bases and J by 0 bases; unmatched bases: 7. Germline values: CDR1 SGHAT, CDR2 FQNNGV. The CDR3 spans 17 residues. The CDR3 nucleotides read TGTGCCAGCAGCCGATCCGGGACTAGCGTCTCCTACAATGAGCAGTTCTTC. Residues: CASSRSGTSVSYNEQFF. The full variable domain, its missing parts supplied by reference TRBV11-2 and TRBJ2-1, is EAGVAQSPRYKIIEKRQSVAFWCNPISGHATLYWYQQILGQGPKLLIQFQNNGVVDDSQLPKDRFSAERLKGVDSTLKIQPAKLEDSAVYLCASSRSGTSVSYNEQFFGPGTRLTVL.

There are a few counts of this clonotype. This chain connects TRBV10-2 to TRBJ2-3; the D call may be TRBD1 or TRBD2 (5 bases each). This CDR3 spans 13 amino acids. With 8 bases removed from V and 9 bases from J, the gap between germline ends came to 18 bases. CDR1 WSHSY and CDR2 SAAADI come from the germline V gene. This CDR3 is CASSPGFTGTQYF. CDR3 bases: TGCGCCAGCTCCCCGGGGTTCACAGGCACGCAGTATTTT.